The 32 T cell receptor beta chains listed next were all sequenced from one sample in a study of blood T cell repertoires in COVID-19 (dated by TCRdb to 2019 to 2021). Library construction relied on the immunoSEQ multiplex PCR assay. This immuneACCESS table, as held by TCRdb, lists in-frame sequences with V and J called but not all clones. Of the missing ones, under half trace to an unresolved V gene in checked studies; the others have no known cause. The sample data list about 90,000 clones, and about 89% of these were observed just once. Clones ranked in the top ten supply roughly 3.5% of the sample. Material: peripheral blood. The source is a woman in her 70s with acute or convalescent COVID-19.

J is TRBJ1-6 and V is TRBV28; 10 bases are shared with TRBD1. The CDR3 length is 15 residues. Per the germline V gene, CDR1 is MDHEN and CDR2 is SYDVKM. Trimming took 2 bases from V and 8 from J; bases not matched to a gene: 3. DNA of the CDR3: TGTGCCAGCAGTTTAGGGGGGACAGGGGATTCACCCCTCCACTTT. Its protein product is CASSLGGTGDSPLHF.

The chain joins TRBV19 to TRBJ2-3; 10 nucleotides agree with TRBD2. Germline values: CDR1 LNHDA, CDR2 SQIVND (reference sequence). There are 14 residues in the CDR3. The ends lost 8 bases at V and 4 bases at J; junction bases unmatched: 6. CDR3: CASGSGRRADTQYF. The CDR3, as DNA: TGTGCCAGTGGTAGCGGGAGGAGAGCAGATACGCAGTATTTT. Variable domain in full (rest from reference TRBV19 and TRBJ2-3): DGGITQSPKYLFRKEGQNVTLSCEQNLNHDAMYWYRQDPGQGLRLIYYSQIVNDFQKGDIAEGYSVSREKKESFPLTVTSAQKNPTAFYLCASGSGRRADTQYFGPGTRLTVL.

The chain joins TRBV5-8 to TRBJ2-7; 7 bases are a match to TRBD1. This CDR3 contains 15 residues. V trimming: 5 bases; J trimming: 5 bases; junction bases outside the gene matches: 13. Germline V gene sequence: CDR1 SGHTS, CDR2 YDEGEE. This CDR3 is CASSGRQGPGNEQYF. Here the CDR3 DNA reads TGTGCCAGCAGTGGTCGACAGGGACCTGGAAACGAGCAGTACTTC. The whole variable domain, filled in from reference TRBV5-8 and TRBJ2-7, reads EAGVTQSPTHLIKTRGQQATLRCSPISGHTSVYWYQQALGLGLQFLLWYDEGEERNRGNFPPRFSGRQFPNYSSELNVNALELEDSALYLCASSGRQGPGNEQYFGPGTRLTVT.

The chain is built from TRBV11-2 and TRBJ2-3, with D unclear. The CDR3 is 15 residues long. Trimming pared 5 bases from V and 5 bases from J, leaving 17 bases between. Germline CDR1 and CDR2: SGHAT and FQNNGV. CDR3 residues: CASSVYRGVVDTQYF. The CDR3 nucleotides read TGTGCCAGCAGCGTATACCGAGGTGTGGTAGATACGCAGTATTTT. Drawing the rest from reference TRBV11-2 and TRBJ2-3, the complete variable domain is EAGVAQSPRYKIIEKRQSVAFWCNPISGHATLYWYQQILGQGPKLLIQFQNNGVVDDSQLPKDRFSAERLKGVDSTLKIQPAKLEDSAVYLCASSVYRGVVDTQYFGPGTRLTVL.

The chain employs TRBV7-2 and TRBJ2-7, with 9 bases that match TRBD2. The junction had 5 bases not matched to a gene; V was cut back by 3 bases and J by 2 bases. CDR1 and CDR2 from the germline V gene are SGHTA and FQGNSA. This CDR3 spans 15 amino acids. The CDR3 here is CASSFGAGGPYEQYF. The DNA of the CDR3 is TGTGCCAGCAGCTTCGGGGCGGGAGGGCCCTACGAGCAGTACTTC.

The chain links TRBV6-1 to TRBJ1-5; the match to TRBD1 covers 8 bases. This CDR3 is 15 amino acids long. Losses at the gene ends were 3 bases for V and 6 bases for J; bases not matched to a gene: 7. Germline CDR1 reads MNHNS; CDR2 reads SASEGT. The CDR3 coding sequence is TGTGCCAGCAGTGATGACAGGGGATCGAGTCAGCCCCAGCATTTT. Translating it yields CASSDDRGSSQPQHF.

The rearrangement links TRBV11-2 to TRBJ2-2, with D maybe TRBD1 (5 bases). Germline V gives CDR1 SGHAT, CDR2 FQNNGV. The V end was cut by 4 bases, the J end by 5 bases, with 8 bases between. The CDR3 length is 13 residues. CDR3 amino acids: CASSYQGTGELFF. The CDR3 nucleotides read TGTGCCAGCAGCTATCAGGGTACCGGGGAGCTGTTTTTT.

V is TRBV10-1 and J is TRBJ2-3; 7 nucleotides align to TRBD1. This CDR3 is built from 16 residues. After removal of 4 bases from V and 0 bases from J, the junction contained 7 bases not matched to a gene. Germline CDR1 WNHNN, CDR2 SYGVQD (reference sequence). The CDR3 loop reads CASSVDRLTSTDTQYF. CDR3 sequence (DNA): TGCGCCAGCAGTGTGGACAGGTTAACTAGCACAGATACGCAGTATTTT.

CDR3 DNA: TGTGCCAGCAGCCAAGGGGCCTCTGGAAACACCATATATTTT. Amino acids: CASSQGASGNTIYF. The J gene is TRBJ1-3, the V gene TRBV3-1 (or the pseudogene TRBV3-2); D ambiguous. This CDR3 is 14 amino acids long. Trimming shortened V by 1 base and J by 0 bases, and 4 bases separated the two germline ends. Germline V CDR1 and CDR2: LGHDT, YNNKEL (reference sequence).

The chain uses TRBV27 and TRBJ2-7, with TRBD2 identical over 8 bases. Looked up from germline, CDR1 is MNHEY and CDR2 is SMNVEV (reference sequence). This CDR3 comprises 15 residues. Trimming at V came to 5 bases and at J to 2 bases, leaving 8 bases not matched to a gene. CDR3 in amino acids: CASSVLAETPYEQYF. The CDR3 nucleotides are TGTGCCAGCAGTGTACTAGCGGAGACCCCCTACGAGCAGTACTTC.

The rearrangement links TRBV27 to TRBJ2-2; D is uncertain. V was cut by 8 bases and J by 5 bases, with 6 bases left in between. Germline V lookup: CDR1 MNHEY, CDR2 SMNVEV (reference sequence). This CDR3 comprises 11 residues. CDR3 amino acids: CASGRTGELFF. The CDR3 nucleotides are TGTGCCAGCGGTCGGACCGGGGAGCTGTTTTTT.

This sequence joins TRBV7-9 and TRBJ2-7, with D possibly TRBD1 on 6 matching bases. V shed 7 bases and J shed 1 base, with 17 bases lying between them. Germline values: CDR1 SEHNR, CDR2 FQNEAQ (reference sequence). This CDR3 spans 15 amino acids. This CDR3 reads CASTEIGDISYEQYF. The CDR3 nucleotides are TGTGCCAGCACCGAAATAGGGGACATTTCCTACGAGCAGTACTTC.

This clone was observed once. The chain couples TRBV5-1 to TRBJ1-4, with D perhaps TRBD1 (6 bases). This CDR3 spans 14 amino acids. V lost 4 bases and J 4 bases, leaving 11 bases between the germline ends. Germline V lookup: CDR1 SGHRS, CDR2 YFSETQ. As DNA, the CDR3 is TGCGCCAGCAGCCCCCAGGGGTTTAATGAAAAACTGTTTTTT. Residues: CASSPQGFNEKLFF.

The rearrangement joins TRBV11-3 to TRBJ2-1; TRBD1 matches 10 bases. The CDR3 is 15 residues long. The germline CDR1 and CDR2 sequences are SGHNT and YENEEA. J gave up 9 bases and V 1 base, and 6 bases lay outside the gene matches. The CDR3 loop reads CASSLGTGGVFEQFF. DNA for the CDR3: TGTGCCAGCAGCTTAGGGACAGGGGGGGTCTTTGAGCAGTTCTTC.

The chain combines TRBV24-1 with TRBJ1-2; D is uncertain. V was cut by 4 bases and J by 7 bases, with 9 bases left in between. Germline CDR1 reads KGHDR; CDR2 reads SFDVKD. There are 12 residues in the CDR3. CDR3 coding DNA: TGTGCCACCAGTGACGCCGGACTTGGCTACACCTTC. This translates into CATSDAGLGYTF.

CDR3 coding DNA: TGTGCCTGGCATTCTAGCGGGAGAAAAAGCGAGCAGTACTTC. This gives the protein CAWHSSGRKSEQYF. This sequence joins TRBV30 and TRBJ2-7; 10 nucleotides agree with TRBD2. CDR3 length: 14 amino acids. Trimming cost V 5 bases and J 6 bases; bases outside gene matches: 10. Germline V lookup: CDR1 GTSNPN, CDR2 SVGIG (reference sequence). Full variable domain (missing parts from reference TRBV30 and TRBJ2-7): SQTIHQWPATLVQPVGSPLSLECTVEGTSNPNLYWYRQAAGRGLQLLFYSVGIGQISSEVPQNLSASRPQDRQFILSSKKLLLSDSGFYLCAWHSSGRKSEQYFGPGTRLTVT.

This clone was seen a handful of times. This chain links TRBV11-1 with TRBJ1-6; D remains unclear. Germline CDR1 SGHAT, CDR2 FQDESV (reference sequence). Between the trimmed V and J ends, which lost 5 bases and 8 bases, there was a span of 10 bases. CDR3 length: 13 residues. The CDR3 here is CASSPTRDSPLHF. Written as DNA, the CDR3 is TGTGCCAGCAGCCCCACCCGAGATTCACCCCTCCACTTT.

The V gene is TRBV3-1 (or the pseudogene TRBV3-2), the J gene TRBJ2-2, with unresolved D. V lost 2 bases to trimming and J lost 2 bases, with 15 bases between them. The CDR3 sequence is 17 residues long. Germline-derived CDR1 and CDR2 are LGHDT and YNNKEL (reference sequence). The CDR3 DNA follows: TGTGCCAGCAGCCAATGGGCCCTAAACCTTAACACCGGGGAGCTGTTTTTT. It is translated as CASSQWALNLNTGELFF.

This chain connects TRBV5-1 to TRBJ2-7, with 9 bases aligning to TRBD1. Germline CDR1 and CDR2: SGHRS and YFSETQ. Trimming cost V 5 bases and J 5 bases; bases outside gene matches: 8. This CDR3 has 14 residues. In nucleotides, the CDR3 is TGCGCCAGCAGTGTGAGGACAGGGGATCACGAGCAGTACTTC. This codes for CASSVRTGDHEQYF.

This clone appeared a single time. The CDR3, as DNA: TGCGCCAGCAGCTCGACCGGGGGAGAGCAGTTCTTC. Translating gives CASSSTGGEQFF. The genes are TRBV5-1 and TRBJ2-1, with a weak D call TRBD2 (6 bases). Germline V gene sequence: CDR1 SGHRS, CDR2 YFSETQ. This CDR3 has 12 amino acids. V dropped 3 bases and J dropped 10 bases, with 11 bases sitting between them. The variable domain in full, completed from reference TRBV5-1 and TRBJ2-1, reads KAGVTQTPRYLIKTRGQQVTLSCSPISGHRSVSWYQQTPGQGLQFLFEYFSETQRNKGNFPGRFSGRQFSNSRSEMNVSTLELGDSALYLCASSSTGGEQFFGPGTRLTVL.

The rearrangement joins TRBV18 to TRBJ2-1, with D maybe TRBD2 (5 bases). Germline-derived CDR1 and CDR2 are KGHSH and LQKENI. Trimming removed 0 bases from V and 6 bases from J, with 12 bases in between. This CDR3 region has 15 residues. The CDR3 DNA reads TGTGCCAGCTCACCACCTTCGCGAGGGTTCAATGAGCAGTTCTTC. Protein sequence: CASSPPSRGFNEQFF.

V is TRBV5-1 and J is TRBJ1-4, with 8 positions matching TRBD1. CDR3 length equals 16 residues. The germline V gene has CDR1 SGHRS and CDR2 YFSETQ. V was clipped by 3 bases and J by 3 bases; unmatched bases: 7. CDR3 sequence: CASSSTGEKANEKLFF. CDR3 DNA: TGCGCCAGCAGCTCGACAGGGGAGAAGGCTAATGAAAAACTGTTTTTT.

The V call is TRBV5-1, the J call TRBJ2-1; TRBD1 agrees at 9 bases. V lost 4 bases, J lost 12 bases, and 11 bases stayed unmatched. This CDR3 spans 14 amino acids. Germline-derived CDR1 and CDR2 are SGHRS and YFSETQ. For the CDR3, the DNA is TGCGCCAGCAGCCCGGCGGGACAGGGCCCGGGGCAGTTCTTC. It yields the protein CASSPAGQGPGQFF.

The V call is TRBV28, the J call TRBJ2-7; the match to TRBD2 covers 7 bases. CDR1 is MDHEN, CDR2 SYDVKM, per germline. V lost 6 bases, J lost 4 bases, and 6 bases stayed unmatched. The CDR3 contains 13 residues. CDR3 in DNA: TGTGCCAGCAGCCCCGCGGGAGATTACGAGCAGTACGTC. Translated: CASSPAGDYEQYV.

This clone occurred once. The V and J genes are TRBV10-1 and TRBJ1-1, with 9 bases fitting TRBD1. Per germline, CDR1 WNHNN and CDR2 SYGVQD (reference sequence). This CDR3 region has 14 residues. Trimming took 6 bases from V and 4 from J; bases not matched to a gene: 6. CDR3 in amino acids: CASSRTGDLTEAFF. The CDR3, as DNA: TGCGCCAGCAGCAGGACAGGGGATCTCACTGAAGCTTTCTTT.

V gene TRBV6-5 combines with J gene TRBJ1-3; D possibly corresponds to TRBD1 (6 bases). This CDR3 has 14 residues. Per the germline V gene, CDR1 is MNHEY and CDR2 is SVGAGI. V lost 9 bases, J lost 0 bases, and 12 bases lay in between. The CDR3 loop reads CASRTGTSGNTIYF. The CDR3 nucleotides read TGTGCCAGTCGAACAGGGACCTCTGGAAACACCATATATTTT.

The gene calls are TRBV2 and TRBJ2-7, with a tentative D call TRBD2 (5 bases). This CDR3 comprises 14 residues. The V end was cut by 5 bases, the J end by 0 bases, with 11 bases between. Germline V gives CDR1 SNHLY, CDR2 FYNNEI. The CDR3 nucleotides are TGTGCCAGCAGTCCGAACCGGGGCTCCTACGAGCAGTACTTC. This sequence encodes CASSPNRGSYEQYF.

V and J are TRBV29-1 and TRBJ2-3, with D perhaps TRBD1 (5 bases). The CDR3 has 14 residues. V shed 7 bases and J shed 3 bases, with 17 bases lying between them. Germline lookup yields CDR1 SQVTM and CDR2 ANQGSEA. For the CDR3, the DNA is TGCAGCGCTGCACCAGGCCAGGGAACAGATACGCAGTATTTT. This sequence encodes CSAAPGQGTDTQYF.

The V gene is TRBV28, the J gene TRBJ2-7; TRBD1 is a possible D gene (6 bases). The CDR3 extends over 12 amino acids. Germline CDR1 is MDHEN and CDR2 is SYDVKM. Trimming took 8 bases from V and 2 from J, leaving 10 bases between them. For the CDR3, the DNA is TGTGCCAGCGGGACACTTCCCTACGAGCAGTACTTC. Amino acid sequence: CASGTLPYEQYF.

V and J are TRBV10-3 and TRBJ1-1; 11 positions agree with TRBD1. CDR3 length: 15 residues. Unmatched junction bases numbered 5, after V lost 5 bases and J lost 3 bases. Germline V gene lookup returns CDR1 ENHRY and CDR2 SYGVKD. The CDR3 DNA reads TGTGCCATCAGTTCGGACAGGGGGCGCGACACTGAAGCTTTCTTT. Protein: CAISSDRGRDTEAFF.

This clone was counted once. This chain connects TRBV19 to TRBJ1-5; the D gene is possibly TRBD1 (6 bases). There are 15 residues in the CDR3. Trimming removed 5 bases at V and 5 bases at J, with 16 bases between. Germline V gene sequence: CDR1 LNHDA, CDR2 SQIVND (reference sequence). This CDR3 reads CASSPAKGDHQPQHF. The CDR3 nucleotides are TGTGCCAGTAGTCCTGCCAAGGGGGATCATCAGCCCCAGCATTTT.

The chain carries TRBV4-1 and TRBJ2-6, with D possibly matching TRBD1 (6 bases). Germline lookup yields CDR1 MGHRA and CDR2 YSYEKL. Trimming removed 3 bases at V and 0 bases at J, with 18 bases between. The CDR3 is 19 residues long. The CDR3 reads CASSQAVLGHGSGANVLTF. For the CDR3, the DNA is TGCGCCAGCAGCCAGGCCGTTTTGGGACACGGCTCTGGGGCCAACGTCCTGACTTTC.